This T cell receptor beta chain was profiled in a study of PD-1 blockade in mismatch repair-deficient tumors. Whole-study context: Patients had eleven to twelve mismatch repair-deficient cancer types, all previously treated and progressing. Study-wide results and caveats: After pembrolizumab, tumor-resident clones rose rapidly, then generally contracted before radiologic responses.

A note on this clone: Its antigen is undetermined.

Some clones are missing from TCRdb's copy, which holds only in-frame ones; the method was immunoSEQ multiplex PCR. The sample carries some 70,000 clones, roughly 80% recorded once. V was pared by 2 bases and J by 0 bases, with 5 bases between. The CDR3 consists of 13 residues. Germline V gene data show CDR1 as SGHDT and CDR2 as YYEEEE. TCRs were sequenced from three patients responding to pembrolizumab. The chain joins TRBV5-6 to TRBJ2-5; no clear D gene. This specimen was peripheral blood, taken 2 weeks after starting pembrolizumab. This receptor was taken from an adult with mismatch repair-deficient cancer. The CDR3 DNA is TGTGCCAGCAGCTTAACGTACCAAGAGACCCAGTACTTC. It encodes CASSLTYQETQYF.